What follows are 10 T cell receptor beta chains derived from one specimen sequenced in a study of blood T cell repertoires in COVID-19. Using immunoSEQ multiplex PCR, the repertoire was profiled, and TCRdb retains in-frame clones only, with some absent. This sample has just over 150,000 clones, with about 80% found just once. Sequencing was done on a sample of peripheral blood. Every receptor here comes from a woman aged 35 to 49 with COVID-19, enrolled during active disease.

This clone was found once. V and J are TRBV18 and TRBJ1-3, with 9 positions matching TRBD1. CDR3 length: 17 amino acids. Trimming at V came to 3 bases and at J to 4 bases, leaving 10 bases not matched to a gene. From germline, CDR1 is KGHSH and CDR2 LQKENI. The CDR3 spells CASSPAKGTGYGNTIYF. In DNA form, the CDR3 reads TGTGCCAGCTCACCTGCGAAAGGGACAGGGTACGGAAACACCATATATTTT.

The chain joins TRBV2 to TRBJ1-2; TRBD1 matches 9 bases. V trimming: 6 bases; J trimming: 8 bases; junction bases outside the gene matches: 10. CDR3 length: 14 residues. Germline CDR1 SNHLY, CDR2 FYNNEI. The CDR3 DNA reads as TGTGCCAGCAGCCTCGTACAGGGGGCAGGGGGCTACACCTTC. Translating it yields CASSLVQGAGGYTF.

V is TRBV7-8 and J is TRBJ2-2; the match to TRBD2 covers 11 bases. Germline V gene lookup returns CDR1 SGHVS and CDR2 FQNEAQ. CDR3 length: 18 residues. The ends lost 1 base at V and 7 bases at J; junction bases unmatched: 11. DNA of the CDR3: TGTGCCAGCAGCTTAGGGATAGCGGGAGGGCCTAAGGTCGGGGAGCTGTTTTTT. It codes for CASSLGIAGGPKVGELFF.

The rearrangement uses TRBV10-2 and TRBJ1-5, with D perhaps matching TRBD1 (6 bases). V gave up 0 bases and J gave up 7 bases, with 16 bases separating them. The CDR3 runs to 16 residues. The V gene's germline CDR1 is WSHSY and CDR2 SAAADI. Here the CDR3 reads CASSESTGVMGQPQHF. The CDR3 DNA reads TGCGCCAGCAGTGAGTCGACAGGTGTTATGGGCCAGCCCCAGCATTTT.

The V gene is TRBV18, the J gene TRBJ2-2, with D possibly TRBD2 on 6 matching bases. CDR3 length: 14 amino acids. CDR1 is KGHSH, CDR2 LQKENI, per germline. V was clipped by 1 base and J by 5 bases, with 8 bases between them. The CDR3 DNA is TGTGCCAGCTCACCACGCGGGGAAACCGGGGAGCTGTTTTTT. It translates to CASSPRGETGELFF.

The rearrangement joins TRBV7-9 to TRBJ1-1; TRBD1 aligns across 7 bases. The CDR3 is made up of 16 amino acids. Trimming removed 4 bases from V and 1 base from J; junction bases left unmatched: 9. Per germline, CDR1 SEHNR and CDR2 FQNEAQ (reference sequence). As DNA, the CDR3 is TGTGCCAGCAGCTCAGGACAGGTTGCGCGGAACACTGAAGCTTTCTTT. It specifies CASSSGQVARNTEAFF.

The chain couples TRBV2 to TRBJ2-3; 10 bases are a match to TRBD2. The CDR3 has 19 amino acids. Germline V gives CDR1 SNHLY, CDR2 FYNNEI. Germline trimming cut 2 bases from V and 0 bases from J; bases unmatched to any gene: 11. The CDR3 nucleotides read TGTGCCAGCAGTGAAACGGTACTAGCGGGAAGCGCTAGCACAGATACGCAGTATTTT. This codes for CASSETVLAGSASTDTQYF.

The chain links TRBV3-1 (or the pseudogene TRBV3-2) to TRBJ2-5, with TRBD2 matching 14 bases. The J segment lost 2 bases and the V segment lost 4 bases, leaving 6 bases of the junction unmatched. Germline lookup yields CDR1 LGHDT and CDR2 YNNKEL (reference sequence). The CDR3 contains 17 residues. As DNA, the CDR3 is TGTGCCAGCAGCCGTCCCGGGACTAGCGGGGGTCAAGAGACCCAGTACTTC. Translated: CASSRPGTSGGQETQYF.

The chain recombines TRBV3-1 (or the pseudogene TRBV3-2) with TRBJ1-4; 7 bases fit TRBD1. Germline CDR1 is LGHDT and CDR2 is YNNKEL (reference sequence). This CDR3 has 16 amino acids. The V and J ends lost 3 bases and 7 bases, in that order; junction bases with no gene match: 11. The CDR3: CASSQRTGPVFEKLFF. CDR3 bases: TGTGCCAGCAGCCAGAGGACAGGTCCGGTTTTTGAAAAACTGTTTTTT.

This clone is a singleton in its sample. The gene calls are TRBV7-9 and TRBJ2-1, with a possible D match to TRBD1 (6 bases). Trimming removed 5 bases at V and 15 bases at J, with 11 bases between. Looked up from germline, CDR1 is SEHNR and CDR2 is FQNEAQ (reference sequence). This CDR3 region has 10 residues. This chain's CDR3 is CASSRTVGFF. In DNA form, the CDR3 reads TGTGCCAGCAGCCGGACAGTGGGGTTCTTC.